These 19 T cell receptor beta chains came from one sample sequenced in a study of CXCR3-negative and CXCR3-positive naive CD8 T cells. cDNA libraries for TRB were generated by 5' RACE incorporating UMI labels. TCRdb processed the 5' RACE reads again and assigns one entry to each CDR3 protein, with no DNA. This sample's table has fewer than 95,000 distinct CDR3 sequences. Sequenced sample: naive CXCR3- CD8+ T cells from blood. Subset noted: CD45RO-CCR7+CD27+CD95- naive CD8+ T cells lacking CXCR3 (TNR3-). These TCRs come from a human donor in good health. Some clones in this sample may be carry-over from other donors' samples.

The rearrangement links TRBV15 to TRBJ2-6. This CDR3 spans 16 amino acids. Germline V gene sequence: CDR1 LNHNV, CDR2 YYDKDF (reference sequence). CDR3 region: CAPSSIPGPGANVLTF.

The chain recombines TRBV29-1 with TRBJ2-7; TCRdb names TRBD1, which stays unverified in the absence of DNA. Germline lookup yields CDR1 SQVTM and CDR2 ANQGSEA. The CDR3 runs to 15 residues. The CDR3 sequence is CSAQSRDRGSAEQYF.

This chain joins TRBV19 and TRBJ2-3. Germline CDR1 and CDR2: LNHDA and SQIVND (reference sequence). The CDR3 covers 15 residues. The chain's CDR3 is CASSRTVLEKDTQYF.

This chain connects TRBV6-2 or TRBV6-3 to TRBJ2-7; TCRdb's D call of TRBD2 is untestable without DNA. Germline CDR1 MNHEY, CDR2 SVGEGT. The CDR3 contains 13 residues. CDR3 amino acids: CASTLLAPGEQYF.

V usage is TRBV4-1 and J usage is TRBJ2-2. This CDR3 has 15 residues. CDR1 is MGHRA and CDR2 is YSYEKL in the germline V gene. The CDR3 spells CASSQGTKPSGELFF.

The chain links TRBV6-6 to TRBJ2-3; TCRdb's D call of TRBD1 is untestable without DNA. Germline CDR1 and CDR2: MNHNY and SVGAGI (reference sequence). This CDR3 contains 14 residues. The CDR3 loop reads CASSSTGLLDTQYF.

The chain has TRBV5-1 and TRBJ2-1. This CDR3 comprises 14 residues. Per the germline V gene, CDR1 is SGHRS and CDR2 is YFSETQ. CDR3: CASNPTSSYNEQFF.

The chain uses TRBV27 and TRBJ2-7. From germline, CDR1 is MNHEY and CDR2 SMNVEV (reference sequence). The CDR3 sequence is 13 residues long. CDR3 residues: CASHQGNFYEQYF.

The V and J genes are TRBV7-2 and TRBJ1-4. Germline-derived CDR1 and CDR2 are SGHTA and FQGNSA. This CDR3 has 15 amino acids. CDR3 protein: CASSLAPQGGEKLFF.

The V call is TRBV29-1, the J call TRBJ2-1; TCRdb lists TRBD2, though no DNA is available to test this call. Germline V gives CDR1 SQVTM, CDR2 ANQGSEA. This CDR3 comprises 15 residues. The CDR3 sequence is CSVEEGRDGYNEQFF.

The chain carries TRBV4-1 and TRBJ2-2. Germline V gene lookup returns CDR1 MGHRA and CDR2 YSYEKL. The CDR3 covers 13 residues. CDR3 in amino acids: CASLAQNTGELFF.

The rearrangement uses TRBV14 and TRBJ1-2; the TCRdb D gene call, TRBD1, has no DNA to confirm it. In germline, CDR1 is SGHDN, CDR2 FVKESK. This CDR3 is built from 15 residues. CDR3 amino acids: CASSQDWRGRDGYTF.

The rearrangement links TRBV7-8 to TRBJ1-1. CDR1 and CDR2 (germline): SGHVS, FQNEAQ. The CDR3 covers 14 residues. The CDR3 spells CASSLDPGRTEAFF.

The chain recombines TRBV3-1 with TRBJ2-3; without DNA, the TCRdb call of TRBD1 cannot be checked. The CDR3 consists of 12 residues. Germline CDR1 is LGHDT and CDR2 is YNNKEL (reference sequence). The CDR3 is CASRQGPHAQYF.

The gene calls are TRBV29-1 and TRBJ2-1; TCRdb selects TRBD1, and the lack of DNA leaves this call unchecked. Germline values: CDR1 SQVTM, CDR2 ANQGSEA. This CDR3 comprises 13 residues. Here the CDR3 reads CSVEVPTSNEQFF.

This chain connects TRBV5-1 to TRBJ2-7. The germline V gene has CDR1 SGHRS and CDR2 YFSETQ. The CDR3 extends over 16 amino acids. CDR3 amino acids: CASSMLPDRSSYEQYF.

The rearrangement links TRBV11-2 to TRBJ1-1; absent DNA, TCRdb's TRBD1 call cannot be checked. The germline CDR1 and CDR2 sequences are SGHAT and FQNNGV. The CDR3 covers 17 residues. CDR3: CASSAHPGQHMNTEAFF.

The chain's CDR3 is CASSFRGVLSYEQYF. The genes are TRBV28 and TRBJ2-7. CDR3 length equals 15 residues. CDR1 MDHEN and CDR2 SYDVKM come from the germline V gene.

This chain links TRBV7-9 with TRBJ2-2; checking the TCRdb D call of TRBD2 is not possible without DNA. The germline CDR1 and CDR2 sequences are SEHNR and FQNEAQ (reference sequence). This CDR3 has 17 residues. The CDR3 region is CASSLWLAGANTGELFF.